This TCR beta chain was identified in a study of shared clonotypes between healthy human individuals (dated by TCRdb to about 2020). With respect to the entire study: The cohort comprised a couple of women and a few men aged 18 to 49 years. Per donor, three plates each were used for CD4 naive and CD4 memory, two for CD8 naive, and one for CD8 memory. Blood TCR repertoires of about five healthy adults were deeply sequenced to estimate repertoire size and the extent of clonotype sharing between individuals. To increase sequencing depth and limit assay-specific biases, different laboratories used diverse techniques to prepare libraries and sequence TCR repertoires. Leukapheresis yielded between about 0.85 and 10 billion PBMCs per donor. The paper as a whole reports these results and caveats: Only blood was sampled, and tissue TCR repertoires likely differ from those in blood. Naive subsets generally had larger estimated clonotype richness than memory subsets. Based on pairwise subsampling, the degree of clonotype sharing among donors was expected to be affected by sequencing depth. Across a handful of donors, around 5% of naive CD4, roughly 3.5% of naive CD8, 2% to 2.5% of memory CD4, and roughly 0.41% of memory CD8 clonotypes were shared. Clonotypes shared by all four sorted-subset donors showed higher generation probabilities than non-shared clonotypes. Incomplete sequencing was indicated by rarefaction of sorted-subset datasets, despite the large sequencing depth. The small number of donors limited the genetic and exposure-history diversity represented.

For the CD8 naive samples, CD45RO-negative cells were positively selected for CCR7, yielding a CD45RA+CCR7+ population from which TemRA cells were excluded. The donors were healthy, HIV-negative adults who had no recently reported acute infections or vaccinations. All donors were Caucasian adults living in Nashville, Tennessee, USA. Blood was collected by leukapheresis, and PBMCs were isolated by Ficoll-Histopaque density gradient centrifugation and then cryopreserved in liquid nitrogen vapor phase. Analytical flow cytometry was used to check the purity and quantity of every magnetically sorted T cell population. Genomic DNA was isolated from each sorted fraction and quantified by UV absorbance on a Nanodrop 2000c. CDR1 SQVTM and CDR2 ANQGSEA are derived from the germline V gene. From the cysteine through the phenylalanine, the CDR3 covers 12 amino acids. Here the CDR3 DNA is all that survives: 36 bases in frame from base 1. Trimming removed 6 bases from V and 2 bases from J; the gene matches leave 2 bases unexplained.

Comment on this clone: The clone's antigen remains unknown. No clone much larger than this one lies a single base away; base qualities are absent. The sample has other DNA sequences that encode this CDR3 too.

TCR CDR3 regions were amplified from genomic DNA by multiplex PCR using the deep immunoSEQ assay. Extracted genomic DNA from each cell subset was distributed evenly across all wells of several immunoSEQ 96-well plates, and each plate was treated as a replicate. Each replicate PCR for sorted subsets received around 200 ng genomic DNA, equal to tens of thousands of T cell genomes. The purified libraries were quantified using a Qubit 3.0 fluorometer, sized with a Bioanalyzer 2100, and then quantified again using the KAPA Library Quantification kit. Every immunoSEQ 96-well plate was sequenced on a separate single-read 150-cycle Illumina NextSeq 550 flow cell. As for the original processing: The immunoSEQ output contained only junctional sequences without quality scores, so filtering could not match that applied to full-length reads. To assign V/J genes and CDR3, sequences were annotated against IMGT germline references using PyIR, a Python wrapper for IgBLAST v1.9. Reads with weak V/J assignments (E-value above 1e-6), missing CDR3, stop codons, out-of-frame junctions, or ambiguous translated residues were removed. V3J clonotypes were defined as sequences sharing an identical inferred V gene, J gene, and CDR3 amino acid sequence. To compute the percentage overlap between repertoires, the number of shared unique clonotypes was divided by the size of the smaller repertoire. Repertoire richness was assessed with RTK rarefaction, the Chao1 estimator, and Recon v2.1 estimates of unobserved clonotypes. Generation probabilities were computed with OLGA for all TCRbeta clonotypes obtained by the gDNA method from a handful of donors. Sourced from immuneACCESS, this table was stored by TCRdb with only in-frame sequences that have V and J called. A share of the clones is absent; for the studies checked, an unresolved V gene accounts for under half, and the remainder has no known explanation. The DNA gave D and trimming, while V, J and clone size come from that table. Counted in this sample were about 2.2 million clones; 80% to 95% of them appeared once. The ten largest clones add up to approximately 1.7% of the sample.

This chain is built from TRBV29-1 and TRBJ2-7, with 9 bases in between that match TRBD2. The clonotype originates from a man between 18 and 35 years old in good health. Some clones in this sample may be carry-over from other donors' samples. Sequenced: naive CD8+ T cells from PBMCs. Sample cell subset or site, as interpreted from the label and publication: CD45RA+CCR7+. The DNA sequence is as follows: TGCAGCGTCAGGACTAGCGCCTACGAGCAGTACTTC. Translation gives CSVRTSAYEQYF.